What follows are 25 T cell receptor beta chains derived from one specimen sequenced in a study of blood T cells in healthy people across ages. With a J-beta primer mix and a sample-barcoded 5' primer, a second PCR ran about 6 to 11 cycles. TCRdb analysed the 5' RACE reads with MiXCR anew, one entry per CDR3 protein. The sample carries some 930,000 distinct CDR3 sequences, almost 30% recorded once. In addition, the sample was reused for a study of T cells of mothers and their children.

The sequenced sample consisted of blood. These receptors all come from a woman aged 40 to 55 in good health.

The J gene is TRBJ1-1, the V gene TRBV7-9; D might be TRBD1 (5 bases). The CDR3 has 15 residues. V was cut by 3 bases and J by 0 bases, with 11 bases left in between. Germline V gene sequence: CDR1 SEHNR, CDR2 FQNEAQ (reference sequence). The CDR3 loop is CASSLGGAMNTEAFF. CDR3 coding DNA: TGTGCCAGCAGCTTGGGAGGGGCCATGAACACTGAAGCTTTCTTT.

Turning to this clonotype: Germline and junction disagree at one end, which may indicate a read error. The chain carries TRBV4-1 and TRBJ2-4, with 12 nucleotides matching TRBD1. The CDR3 is 14 residues long. From germline, CDR1 is MGHRA and CDR2 YSYEKL. CDR3 bases: TGCGCCAGCAGTCCAGAACGGGACAGGGGGCTCGTCCACTTC. It codes for CASSPERDRGLVHF.

The rearrangement links TRBV7-6 to TRBJ2-7; 9 bases are shared with TRBD1. V lost 5 bases, J lost 1 base, and 9 bases stayed unmatched. Germline lookup yields CDR1 SGHVS and CDR2 FNYEAQ. CDR3 length: 16 amino acids. The CDR3 DNA is TGTGCCAGCAGCCCGGGTCGACAGGGGGGTTCCTACGAGCAGTACTTC. Translated: CASSPGRQGGSYEQYF.

V gene TRBV7-2 combines with J gene TRBJ1-1; 7 bases line up with TRBD1. Germline V gene lookup returns CDR1 SGHTA and CDR2 FQGNSA. V gave up 5 bases and J gave up 4 bases; unmatched junction bases: 16. The CDR3 consists of 17 residues. The CDR3 DNA is TGTGCCAGCAGCAAAGGACCTCCGGGACAGAGAGTCACTGAAGCTTTCTTT. Its translation: CASSKGPPGQRVTEAFF.

The V call is TRBV28, the J call TRBJ1-2; D may be TRBD1 (6 bases). V was clipped by 2 bases and J by 0 bases, with 13 bases between them. The germline gives CDR1 MDHEN, CDR2 SYDVKM. CDR3 size: 16 residues. CDR3 loop: CASSLTWTASNYGYTF. CDR3 coding DNA: TGTGCCAGCAGTTTAACTTGGACAGCCTCTAACTATGGCTACACCTTC.

Many counts were recorded for this clonotype. The chain carries TRBV7-6 and TRBJ2-4, with D possibly being TRBD2 (6 bases). Germline V lookup: CDR1 SGHVS, CDR2 FNYEAQ. The ends were cut back, 5 bases at V and 7 bases at J, with 9 bases in the middle. The CDR3 extends over 12 amino acids. The CDR3 loop reads CASSDRGNIQYF. CDR3 coding DNA: TGTGCCAGCAGCGACCGGGGGAACATTCAGTACTTC.

This chain uses TRBV11-3 with TRBJ2-2; TRBD1 agrees at 9 bases. J gave up 11 bases and V 4 bases, and 8 bases lay outside the gene matches. Germline V gene data show CDR1 as SGHNT and CDR2 as YENEEA. This CDR3 has 14 residues. CDR3 sequence reads: CASSSGTGNLELFF. CDR3 DNA: TGTGCCAGCAGCTCCGGGACAGGGAATCTTGAGCTGTTTTTT.

This clonotype was seen a handful of times. V and J are TRBV20-1 and TRBJ1-4, with no clear D. The germline gives CDR1 DFQATT, CDR2 SNEGSKA (reference sequence). Trimming stripped 4 bases from V and 2 bases from J, with 8 bases between. CDR3 length equals 13 residues. The CDR3 sequence is CSANGETNEKLFF. The CDR3 DNA reads TGCAGTGCTAACGGGGAGACTAATGAAAAACTGTTTTTT.

On this clonotype: The CDR3 carries no conserved terminal phenylalanine or tryptophan, so it likely arises from a read error. The chain has TRBV7-2 and TRBJ2-1; tentatively, D is TRBD2 (6 bases). CDR1 SGHTA and CDR2 FQGNSA come from the germline V gene. V shed 6 bases and J shed 5 bases, with 8 bases lying between them. The CDR3 extends over 12 amino acids. Here the CDR3 DNA reads TGTGCCAGCAGGGGAGGTCACAATGAGCAGTTCCTC. Protein sequence: CASRGGHNEQFL.

V and J are TRBV5-5 and TRBJ1-1, with TRBD1 matching 10 bases. CDR3 size: 14 residues. Germline V gene lookup returns CDR1 SGHKS and CDR2 YYEKEE (reference sequence). The V gene end was trimmed by 7 bases and the J gene end by 1 base; junction bases not matched to a gene: 4. CDR3 residues: CASRTGGANTEAFF. Here the CDR3 DNA reads TGTGCCAGCCGGACAGGGGGAGCGAACACTGAAGCTTTCTTT.

Notes on this clonotype: Mismatch with germline at one junction end may stem from a read error. Here the CDR3 reads CASGQDQGGNSPLHF. The CDR3 DNA reads TGTGCCAGCGGCCAAGACCAAGGAGGGAATTCACCCCTCCACTTT. The gene calls are TRBV3-1 and TRBJ1-6; D is ambiguous. The germline CDR1 and CDR2 sequences are LGHDT and YNNKEL (reference sequence). The CDR3 is 15 residues long.

This clonotype was found once. Its ends do not fully match the called genes, so a read error is possible. The V and J genes are TRBV5-6 and TRBJ2-7, with D maybe TRBD2 (6 bases). The CDR3 sequence is 17 residues long. Germline assignment: CDR1 SGHDT and CDR2 YYEEEE. DNA for the CDR3: TGTGCCGGCAGCTTGGGAGTCTATATAGCGGATTCCTACGAGCAGTACTTC. Its translation is CAGSLGVYIADSYEQYF.

This clonotype was counted a few times. The chain couples TRBV27 to TRBJ1-6; 8 positions agree with TRBD1. V gave up 0 bases and J gave up 6 bases; unmatched junction bases: 7. The CDR3 contains 17 residues. Germline V gene data show CDR1 as MNHEY and CDR2 as SMNVEV (reference sequence). In nucleotides, the CDR3 is TGTGCCAGCAGTTTATCGGCAGGGGGCTCGTTTAATTCACCCCTCCACTTT. Translation: CASSLSAGGSFNSPLHF.

This clonotype occurred a few times. The gene calls are TRBV27 and TRBJ2-1, with D perhaps TRBD1 or TRBD2 (5 bases each). Germline values: CDR1 MNHEY, CDR2 SMNVEV (reference sequence). V was trimmed by 5 bases and J by 6 bases, leaving 17 bases between them. The CDR3 consists of 15 residues. CDR3: CASSSPGTGPNEQFF. The DNA of the CDR3 is TGTGCCAGCAGTAGTCCCGGGACCGGACCCAATGAGCAGTTCTTC.

Many counts were recorded for this clonotype. The genes are TRBV20-1 and TRBJ2-7; TRBD2 might be the D (6 bases). Germline loops: CDR1 DFQATT, CDR2 SNEGSKA (reference sequence). Trimming removed 1 base from V and 3 bases from J, with 13 bases in between. The CDR3 spans 14 residues. The CDR3: CSARVREKNYEQYF. DNA of the CDR3: TGCAGTGCTAGAGTCCGGGAGAAGAACTACGAGCAGTACTTC.

J is TRBJ2-5 and V is TRBV29-1; D gene unclear. Trimming pared 7 bases from V and 1 base from J, leaving 19 bases between. CDR1 SQVTM and CDR2 ANQGSEA come from the germline V gene. This CDR3 region has 15 residues. DNA for the CDR3: TGCAGCGGTTCCCGTGAAGGTTCCTTCCAAGAGACCCAGTACTTC. This sequence encodes CSGSREGSFQETQYF.

This clonotype was recorded a few times. This chain links TRBV6-6 with TRBJ1-2; TRBD1 agrees at 7 bases. CDR3 size: 16 residues. Germline V gene lookup returns CDR1 MNHNY and CDR2 SVGAGI (reference sequence). V lost 6 bases and J lost 4; bases outside the gene matches: 14. CDR3 DNA sequence: TGTGCCAGCAGCCCCGGAGGTACAGGGGAAGGCTATGGCTACACCTTC. Residues: CASSPGGTGEGYGYTF.

In its sample, this clonotype was seen once. The CDR3 DNA reads TGTGCCTGGGCCATCTGGGGGGGGAACACTGAAGCTTTCTTT. Protein sequence: CAWAIWGGNTEAFF. This chain connects TRBV30 to TRBJ1-1; tentative D call: TRBD1 (5 bases). Trimming pared 5 bases from V and 1 base from J, leaving 14 bases between. Germline V gene lookup returns CDR1 GTSNPN and CDR2 SVGIG (reference sequence). The CDR3 is 14 amino acids.

A few counts support this clonotype. The V and J genes are TRBV29-1 and TRBJ1-1, with a possible D match to TRBD1 (5 bases). V lost 7 bases and J 6 bases, leaving 12 bases between the germline ends. Germline lookup yields CDR1 SQVTM and CDR2 ANQGSEA. CDR3 length: 11 residues. The CDR3 loop is CSAGPRAEAFF. Written as DNA, the CDR3 is TGCAGCGCGGGGCCGAGGGCTGAAGCTTTCTTT.

In its sample, this clonotype was seen many times. The V gene is TRBV3-1, the J gene TRBJ1-2; D remains unclear. The CDR3 runs to 16 residues. Germline V lookup: CDR1 LGHDT, CDR2 YNNKEL (reference sequence). Trimming removed 0 bases at V and 4 bases at J, with 15 bases between. The CDR3 nucleotides are TGTGCCAGCAGCCAAGAATGGAGTTTAAGAAGCTATGGCTACACCTTC. Amino acids: CASSQEWSLRSYGYTF.

V and J are TRBV12-3 or TRBV12-4 and TRBJ2-1, with TRBD2 identical over 12 bases. The end of the DNA is better explained by TRBJ2-7, so the J call may be wrong. The CDR3 runs 18 residues. The DNA of the CDR3 is TGTGCCAGCAGTCCTAGGACTAGCGGGGTCAGCTCCTACAATGAGCAGTACTTC. Its translation: CASSPRTSGVSSYNEQYF.

Only one count was recorded for this clonotype. The CDR3 nucleotides read TGTGCCAGCAGTGTGACCCCTGAGGGCCCGAACACCGGGGAGCTGTTTTTT. Translation: CASSVTPEGPNTGELFF. V is TRBV28 and J is TRBJ2-2; a possible D gene is TRBD2 (5 bases). The ends were cut back, 5 bases at V and 0 bases at J, with 16 bases in the middle. CDR1 and CDR2 from the germline V gene are MDHEN and SYDVKM. This CDR3 comprises 17 residues.

This clonotype was observed a few times. This chain connects TRBV5-1 to TRBJ1-2; D gene ambiguous. With 0 bases removed from V and 1 base from J, the gap between germline ends came to 13 bases. The CDR3 length is 16 residues. The germline V gene has CDR1 SGHRS and CDR2 YFSETQ. The CDR3 spells CASSLETTDLNYGYTF. For the CDR3, the DNA is TGCGCCAGCAGCTTGGAAACAACAGACCTTAACTATGGCTACACCTTC.

This clonotype was seen just once. The chain uses TRBV7-2 and TRBJ1-6; 7 positions agree with TRBD1. V was clipped by 1 base and J by 12 bases; unmatched bases: 3. CDR3 length equals 13 residues. Germline values: CDR1 SGHTA, CDR2 FQGNSA. The DNA for the CDR3 is TGTGCCAGCAGCTTAGGGAGGGGGCTACCCCTCCACTTT. It is translated as CASSLGRGLPLHF.

The chain joins TRBV28 to TRBJ2-7, with 7 bases identical to TRBD1. J was trimmed by 0 bases and V by 1 base; bases with no gene match: 9. The CDR3 is 17 residues long. Germline V lookup: CDR1 MDHEN, CDR2 SYDVKM. For the CDR3, the DNA is TGTGCCAGCAGTTTATTGGCCGGGACAGCCCCCTCCTACGAGCAGTACTTC. Its translation: CASSLLAGTAPSYEQYF. Full variable domain (remainder filled in from reference TRBV28 and TRBJ2-7): DVKVTQSSRYLVKRTGEKVFLECVQDMDHENMFWYRQDPGLGLRLIYFSYDVKMKEKGDIPEGYSVSREKKERFSLILESASTNQTSMYLCASSLLAGTAPSYEQYFGPGTRLTVT.